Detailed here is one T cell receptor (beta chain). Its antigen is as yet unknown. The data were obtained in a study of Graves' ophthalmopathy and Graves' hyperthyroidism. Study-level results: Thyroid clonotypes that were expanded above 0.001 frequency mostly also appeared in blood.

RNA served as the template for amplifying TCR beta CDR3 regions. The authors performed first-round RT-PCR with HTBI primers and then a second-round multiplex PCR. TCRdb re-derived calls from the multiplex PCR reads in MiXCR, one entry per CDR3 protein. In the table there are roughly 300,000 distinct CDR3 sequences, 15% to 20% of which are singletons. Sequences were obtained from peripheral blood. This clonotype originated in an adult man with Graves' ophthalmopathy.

The CDR3 nucleotides read TGTGCCAGTAGTACCCGCGGGGGTAAAGAGACCCAGTACTTC. It yields the protein CASSTRGGKETQYF. The rearrangement uses TRBV19 and TRBJ2-5; 7 bases fit TRBD2. The CDR3 runs 14 residues. The germline V gene has CDR1 LNHDA and CDR2 SQIVND (reference sequence). J lost 3 bases, V lost 4 bases, and 5 bases had no gene match.